These T cell receptor beta chains were read from a single sample in a study of blood T cell repertoires in COVID-19. TCRdb's copy holds only in-frame clones and misses some; the assay was immunoSEQ multiplex PCR. Counted here are tens of thousands of clones, about 80% occurring once; the ten biggest clones make up roughly 23%. Input material: peripheral blood. The origin of the receptors is an older man with active COVID-19. Each CDR3 is given with its conserved first and last residue. D genes are given only for firm matches. Clone size appears in some rows only: once, few, many, or a class for an expanded clone.

v_gene	d_gene	abundance	j_gene	CDR3nt	CDR3aa
TRBV7-3	NA	NA	TRBJ2-1	TGTGCCAGCAGCTCCAAATCGAGGTACTACAATGAGCAGTTCTTC	CASSSKSRYYNEQFF
TRBV29-1	NA	NA	TRBJ1-1	TGCAGCGTTGCAGCGGGTTGGAGGGTCTCTCGGGCTGAAGCTTTCTTT	CSVAAGWRVSRAEAFF
TRBV7-9	TRBD1	few	TRBJ2-7	TGTGCCAGCAGCTTAGACAGACAGGGGGCCCGTTCCTACGAGCAGTACTTC	CASSLDRQGARSYEQYF
TRBV29-1	TRBD2	NA	TRBJ2-7	TGCAGCGTTGAAAGGACTAGCGGGACCGAGCAGTACTTC	CSVERTSGTEQYF
TRBV5-5	NA	NA	TRBJ2-1	TGTGCCAGCAGACTGGGGGCTACAGCCTACAATGAGCAGTTCTTC	CASRLGATAYNEQFF
TRBV7-2	TRBD2	few	TRBJ2-7	TGTGCCAGCAGCCACGGGATGGGCCGGGAGGTATCCTACGAGCAGTACTTC	CASSHGMGREVSYEQYF
TRBV9	TRBD1	NA	TRBJ1-1	TGTGCCAGCAGCGCGATACAGGGGAGGGAAGCTTTCTTT	CASSAIQGREAFF
TRBV24-1	TRBD2	NA	TRBJ2-5	TGTGCCACCAGTGATTTTCCTAGCGGGAATCAAGAGACCCAGTACTTC	CATSDFPSGNQETQYF
TRBV27	NA	NA	TRBJ2-4	TGTGCCAGCAGTTTATACGGAGGTGCGAACATTCAGTACTTC	CASSLYGGANIQYF
TRBV30	NA	NA	TRBJ1-3	TGTGCCTGGAGTGTACGTGGTCGAGGGCTGATCTCTGGAAACACCATATATTTT	CAWSVRGRGLISGNTIYF
TRBV19	TRBD1	NA	TRBJ1-4	TGTGCCAGTAGTCGACAGGGGGCAAAAGAAAAACTGTTTTTT	CASSRQGAKEKLFF
TRBV5-1	NA	NA	TRBJ1-1	TGCGCCAGCAGCTTCGCAGGGATTACCACTGAAGCTTTCTTT	CASSFAGITTEAFF
TRBV29-1	NA	NA	TRBJ2-1	TGCAGCGTTGAAGACGAGACACCAGCCTACAATGAGCAGTTCTTC	CSVEDETPAYNEQFF
TRBV5-1	TRBD1	NA	TRBJ1-4	TGCGCCAGCAGCTTAACAGGGGGCGCGGTTGGAGAAAAACTGTTTTTT	CASSLTGGAVGEKLFF
TRBV24-1	NA	NA	TRBJ2-3	TGTGCCACCGGACTGGTAGATGATACGCAGTATTTT	CATGLVDDTQYF
TRBV6-2/TRBV6-3	NA	NA	TRBJ2-7	TGTGCCAGCAGTTACGCCGGCGGCTCCTACGAGCAGTACTTC	CASSYAGGSYEQYF
TRBV5-1	NA	NA	TRBJ1-2	TGCGCCAGCAGCTTGTTCCGGGGGGCCTATGGCTACACCTTC	CASSLFRGAYGYTF
TRBV6-6	TRBD2	NA	TRBJ2-5	TGTGCCAGCAGTTCCAATTTAGCGGGGATAGAGACCCAGTACTTC	CASSSNLAGIETQYF
TRBV3-1/TRBV3-2	NA	NA	TRBJ1-5	TGTGCCAGCAGCCAAGGACAGGACGATCAGCCCCAGCATTTT	CASSQGQDDQPQHF
TRBV10-1	NA	NA	TRBJ2-7	TGCGCCAGCAGTGACGGTTCCTACGAGCAGTACTTC	CASSDGSYEQYF
TRBV5-5	NA	NA	TRBJ1-2	TGTGCCAGCAGCTTAAGCCTCGTTGAGTTCTATGGCTACACCTTC	CASSLSLVEFYGYTF
TRBV19	NA	NA	TRBJ1-3	TGTGCCAGTACCCTCCGGGGGTCTGGAAACACCATATATTTT	CASTLRGSGNTIYF
TRBV4-2	NA	NA	TRBJ1-2	TGTGCCAGCAGCCCCCAGGGAGGTAGGGAAAGAAACTATGGCTACACCTTC	CASSPQGGRERNYGYTF
TRBV19	NA	few	TRBJ1-5	TGTGCCAGTAGTATACGAAGACAGGTAAATCAGCCCCAGCATTTT	CASSIRRQVNQPQHF
TRBV7-6	TRBD2	NA	TRBJ2-3	TGTGCCAGCAGCTTATATCCCCCGGCTAGCGGGAGGGCCGGGAGCACAGATACGCAGTATTTT	CASSLYPPASGRAGSTDTQYF
TRBV28	TRBD1	NA	TRBJ1-1	TGTGCCAGCAGTCGTGACAGGGTGAACACTGAAGCTTTCTTT	CASSRDRVNTEAFF
TRBV4-1	TRBD1	NA	TRBJ1-1	TGCGCCAGCAGCCTGCGGGACAGAGGGTACACTGAAGCTTTCTTT	CASSLRDRGYTEAFF
TRBV7-8	NA	once	TRBJ1-1	TGTGCCAGCAGCTCGATCCAGGGTCCGCGGAGTGCTGAAGCTTTCTTT	CASSSIQGPRSAEAFF
TRBV9	NA	once	TRBJ1-2	TGTGCCAGCAGCGTAGGACAGGCCGGCTACACCTTC	CASSVGQAGYTF
TRBV11-2	NA	NA	TRBJ2-2	TGTGCCAGCAGCTTAGCGGGAGTTCCCGGGGAGCTGTTTTTT	CASSLAGVPGELFF
TRBV3-1/TRBV3-2	TRBD2	NA	TRBJ2-3	TGTGCCAGCAGCCCGCCGGGACTAGGGATATCCGATACGCAGTATTTT	CASSPPGLGISDTQYF
TRBV5-1	TRBD1	NA	TRBJ2-1	TGCGCCAGCAGCTTAACCGGGACAGGGGGTTATGAGCAGTTCTTC	CASSLTGTGGYEQFF